This is a list of T cell receptor beta chains from one sample in a study of blood T cell repertoires in COVID-19. Here immunoSEQ multiplex PCR was the method, and the copy in TCRdb shows in-frame clones only, minus some. There are around 120,000 clones in the sample; about nine tenths occur only once, and 7% to 9% lies in the top ten. What was sequenced was peripheral blood. The receptors here all came from a human donor in a cohort sampled during active COVID-19. The CDR3 runs from the conserved cysteine through the conserved F or W. Fields, in order: J gene, V gene, clone size, D gene, CDR3 length, CDR3 protein, CDR3 DNA. The D gene is left open where the match is weak. Size is omitted from some rows. Given values are once, few, many or a class for expanded clones.

j_call: TRBJ1-1; v_call: TRBV10-1; clone_size: .; d_call: TRBD1; cdr3_length: 13; cdr3_aa: CASSGTANTEAFF; cdr3_nt: TGCGCCAGCAGCGGGACAGCGAACACTGAAGCTTTCTTT
j_call: TRBJ2-5; v_call: TRBV4-1; clone_size: .; d_call: TRBD2; cdr3_length: 16; cdr3_aa: CASSLIAGLFQETQYF; cdr3_nt: TGCGCCAGCAGCCTGATAGCGGGGCTCTTCCAAGAGACCCAGTACTTC
j_call: TRBJ1-3; v_call: TRBV3-1/TRBV3-2; clone_size: .; d_call: TRBD1; cdr3_length: 15; cdr3_aa: CASSLGQYSGNTIYF; cdr3_nt: TGTGCCAGCAGCCTGGGACAGTACTCTGGAAACACCATATATTTT
j_call: TRBJ2-3; v_call: TRBV5-1; clone_size: once; d_call: .; cdr3_length: 14; cdr3_aa: CASSLGERTDTQYF; cdr3_nt: TGCGCCAGCAGCTTGGGTGAACGGACAGATACGCAGTATTTT
j_call: TRBJ1-2; v_call: TRBV2; clone_size: .; d_call: .; cdr3_length: 16; cdr3_aa: CASSGTALRGPHGYTF; cdr3_nt: TGTGCCAGCAGTGGGACCGCCTTGAGAGGGCCTCATGGCTACACCTTC
j_call: TRBJ1-4; v_call: TRBV4-1; clone_size: .; d_call: TRBD1; cdr3_length: 17; cdr3_aa: CASSHQPGQSTNEKLFF; cdr3_nt: TGCGCCAGCAGCCACCAGCCGGGACAGTCAACTAATGAAAAACTGTTTTTT
j_call: TRBJ2-1; v_call: TRBV24-1; clone_size: .; d_call: .; cdr3_length: 15; cdr3_aa: CATSAGTSLYNEQFF; cdr3_nt: TGTGCCACCAGTGCCGGGACTTCCCTCTACAATGAGCAGTTCTTC
j_call: TRBJ1-2; v_call: TRBV5-1; clone_size: .; d_call: TRBD1; cdr3_length: 13; cdr3_aa: CASSLDGDRDYTF; cdr3_nt: TGCGCCAGCAGCTTGGATGGTGACAGGGACTACACCTTC
j_call: TRBJ1-4; v_call: TRBV6-6; clone_size: .; d_call: .; cdr3_length: 15; cdr3_aa: CASRNSGLANEKLFF; cdr3_nt: TGTGCCAGCAGAAACTCAGGGTTGGCTAATGAAAAACTGTTTTTT
j_call: TRBJ2-5; v_call: TRBV11-2; clone_size: .; d_call: .; cdr3_length: 16; cdr3_aa: CASSLRNRPYQETQYF; cdr3_nt: TGTGCCAGCAGCTTACGAAACAGACCCTACCAAGAGACCCAGTACTTC
j_call: TRBJ2-1; v_call: TRBV11-2; clone_size: .; d_call: TRBD2; cdr3_length: 15; cdr3_aa: CASSLINARGFEQFF; cdr3_nt: TGTGCCAGCAGCTTAATAAATGCGCGGGGGTTTGAGCAGTTCTTC
j_call: TRBJ1-5; v_call: TRBV18; clone_size: .; d_call: .; cdr3_length: 17; cdr3_aa: CASSPPGGLSSNQPQHF; cdr3_nt: TGTGCCAGCTCACCACCGGGAGGACTGTCTAGCAATCAGCCCCAGCATTTT
j_call: TRBJ1-3; v_call: TRBV21-1; clone_size: .; d_call: .; cdr3_length: 16; cdr3_aa: CASRNGNRVTGNTIYF; cdr3_nt: TGTGCCAGCAGAAACGGGAATAGAGTGACTGGAAACACCATATATTTT
j_call: TRBJ2-1; v_call: TRBV9; clone_size: .; d_call: TRBD2; cdr3_length: 13; cdr3_aa: CASSVGLAYEQFF; cdr3_nt: TGTGCCAGCAGCGTAGGACTAGCGTATGAGCAGTTCTTC
j_call: TRBJ2-7; v_call: TRBV6-6; clone_size: .; d_call: TRBD1; cdr3_length: 14; cdr3_aa: CASSSADRAYEQYF; cdr3_nt: TGTGCCAGCAGTTCCGCTGACAGGGCCTACGAGCAGTACTTC
j_call: TRBJ1-1; v_call: TRBV18; clone_size: .; d_call: TRBD1; cdr3_length: 14; cdr3_aa: CASSPGQANTEAFF; cdr3_nt: TGTGCCAGCTCACCGGGACAGGCGAACACTGAAGCTTTCTTT
j_call: TRBJ2-7; v_call: TRBV6-5; clone_size: .; d_call: .; cdr3_length: 13; cdr3_aa: CASTRGASYEQYF; cdr3_nt: TGTGCCAGCACCCGCGGGGCATCCTACGAGCAGTACTTC
j_call: TRBJ2-7; v_call: TRBV3-1/TRBV3-2; clone_size: .; d_call: .; cdr3_length: 13; cdr3_aa: CASSHIQGAEQYF; cdr3_nt: TGTGCCAGCAGCCACATACAGGGCGCCGAGCAGTACTTC
j_call: TRBJ2-2; v_call: TRBV11-2; clone_size: .; d_call: TRBD1; cdr3_length: 15; cdr3_aa: CASRRTGSDTGELFF; cdr3_nt: TGTGCCAGCAGAAGGACAGGGTCGGACACCGGGGAGCTGTTTTTT
j_call: TRBJ1-2; v_call: TRBV11-1; clone_size: .; d_call: TRBD1; cdr3_length: 13; cdr3_aa: CASSRTGGAGYTF; cdr3_nt: TGTGCCAGCAGCCGAACAGGGGGCGCGGGCTACACCTTC
j_call: TRBJ2-7; v_call: TRBV5-1; clone_size: .; d_call: TRBD2; cdr3_length: 17; cdr3_aa: CASSSSGRASAHYEQYF; cdr3_nt: TGCGCCAGCAGCTCTAGCGGGAGGGCCTCGGCCCACTACGAGCAGTACTTC
j_call: TRBJ1-5; v_call: TRBV28; clone_size: .; d_call: TRBD1; cdr3_length: 14; cdr3_aa: CASTWTGSNQPQHF; cdr3_nt: TGTGCCAGCACCTGGACAGGAAGCAATCAGCCCCAGCATTTT
j_call: TRBJ1-1; v_call: TRBV3-1/TRBV3-2; clone_size: once; d_call: .; cdr3_length: 13; cdr3_aa: CASSRAGVTEAFF; cdr3_nt: TGTGCCAGCAGCCGGGCAGGGGTGACTGAAGCTTTCTTT
j_call: TRBJ1-6; v_call: TRBV7-6; clone_size: .; d_call: .; cdr3_length: 15; cdr3_aa: CASSLDVRDASPLHF; cdr3_nt: TGTGCCAGCAGCTTAGATGTCAGGGATGCTTCACCCCTCCACTTT
j_call: TRBJ1-5; v_call: TRBV2; clone_size: .; d_call: TRBD1; cdr3_length: 14; cdr3_aa: CASSDRQGDQPQHF; cdr3_nt: TGTGCCAGCAGTGACCGACAGGGGGATCAGCCCCAGCATTTT
j_call: TRBJ2-7; v_call: TRBV9; clone_size: .; d_call: .; cdr3_length: 14; cdr3_aa: CASSVRFIPYEQYF; cdr3_nt: TGTGCCAGCAGCGTTCGTTTTATCCCCTACGAGCAGTACTTC
j_call: TRBJ2-5; v_call: TRBV28; clone_size: .; d_call: .; cdr3_length: 12; cdr3_aa: CASSLEKETQYF; cdr3_nt: TGTGCCAGCAGTTTAGAGAAAGAGACCCAGTACTTC
j_call: TRBJ1-5; v_call: TRBV6-5; clone_size: .; d_call: .; cdr3_length: 14; cdr3_aa: CASGRGGWEQPQHF; cdr3_nt: TGTGCCAGCGGAAGGGGGGGGTGGGAGCAGCCCCAGCATTTT
j_call: TRBJ2-3; v_call: TRBV5-6; clone_size: .; d_call: TRBD2; cdr3_length: 18; cdr3_aa: CASSLLGSSGGQRDTQYF; cdr3_nt: TGTGCCAGCAGCCTCCTAGGGAGTAGCGGGGGCCAACGAGATACGCAGTATTTT
j_call: TRBJ2-5; v_call: TRBV19; clone_size: once; d_call: TRBD2; cdr3_length: 15; cdr3_aa: CASSGTGGARETQYF; cdr3_nt: TGTGCCAGTAGTGGGACGGGGGGAGCCAGAGAGACCCAGTACTTC
j_call: TRBJ2-7; v_call: TRBV19; clone_size: .; d_call: TRBD1; cdr3_length: 14; cdr3_aa: CASSDPGQGPPQYF; cdr3_nt: TGTGCCAGTAGTGATCCGGGACAGGGGCCCCCCCAGTACTTC
j_call: TRBJ1-1; v_call: TRBV6-5; clone_size: .; d_call: TRBD1; cdr3_length: 14; cdr3_aa: CASRRGQGKSEAFF; cdr3_nt: TGTGCCAGCAGACGCGGACAGGGGAAAAGTGAAGCTTTCTTT
j_call: TRBJ1-3; v_call: TRBV2; clone_size: .; d_call: TRBD1; cdr3_length: 14; cdr3_aa: CASSRQGTGNTIYF; cdr3_nt: TGTGCCAGCAGTCGACAGGGAACTGGAAACACCATATATTTT
j_call: TRBJ2-7; v_call: TRBV7-9; clone_size: .; d_call: TRBD1; cdr3_length: 14; cdr3_aa: CASSSGQGIDEQYF; cdr3_nt: TGTGCCAGCAGCTCGGGACAGGGGATCGACGAGCAGTACTTC
j_call: TRBJ2-2; v_call: TRBV10-2; clone_size: .; d_call: TRBD1; cdr3_length: 17; cdr3_aa: CASRVLGTGSSTGELFF; cdr3_nt: TGCGCCAGCAGGGTCCTCGGGACAGGGTCCTCCACCGGGGAGCTGTTTTTT
j_call: TRBJ1-1; v_call: TRBV28; clone_size: .; d_call: .; cdr3_length: 13; cdr3_aa: CASIGNKDTEAFF; cdr3_nt: TGTGCCAGCATTGGCAATAAAGACACTGAAGCTTTCTTT
j_call: TRBJ1-2; v_call: TRBV29-1; clone_size: .; d_call: TRBD1; cdr3_length: 14; cdr3_aa: CSAPGQGSTHGYTF; cdr3_nt: TGCAGCGCGCCGGGACAGGGATCAACTCATGGCTACACCTTC
j_call: TRBJ2-3; v_call: TRBV5-1; clone_size: .; d_call: TRBD1; cdr3_length: 14; cdr3_aa: CASLQGALTDTQYF; cdr3_nt: TGCGCCAGCCTACAGGGGGCGCTTACAGATACGCAGTATTTT
j_call: TRBJ1-1; v_call: TRBV7-8; clone_size: .; d_call: TRBD1; cdr3_length: 15; cdr3_aa: CASSYRDRGFTEAFF; cdr3_nt: TGTGCCAGCAGTTACCGGGACAGGGGGTTCACTGAAGCTTTCTTT
j_call: TRBJ1-2; v_call: TRBV7-9; clone_size: .; d_call: .; cdr3_length: 15; cdr3_aa: CASSLLGAVNYGYTF; cdr3_nt: TGTGCCAGCAGCCTCCTTGGGGCTGTGAACTATGGCTACACCTTC
j_call: TRBJ1-4; v_call: TRBV10-3; clone_size: .; d_call: .; cdr3_length: 16; cdr3_aa: CAISPDRGGKGEKLFF; cdr3_nt: TGTGCCATCAGTCCCGATCGGGGAGGGAAAGGCGAAAAACTGTTTTTT
j_call: TRBJ2-3; v_call: TRBV2; clone_size: .; d_call: TRBD2; cdr3_length: 15; cdr3_aa: CASSNLPAPRGVQYF; cdr3_nt: TGTGCCAGCAGTAACCTCCCGGCCCCCCGGGGGGTGCAGTATTTT
j_call: TRBJ1-1; v_call: TRBV19; clone_size: .; d_call: TRBD1; cdr3_length: 16; cdr3_aa: CASSIRGQPGEAEAFF; cdr3_nt: TGTGCCAGTAGTATCCGGGGACAGCCGGGGGAAGCTGAAGCTTTCTTT
j_call: TRBJ2-3; v_call: TRBV7-6; clone_size: .; d_call: TRBD2; cdr3_length: 15; cdr3_aa: CASSLAAGSTDTQYF; cdr3_nt: TGTGCCAGCAGCTTAGCAGCGGGAAGCACAGATACGCAGTATTTT
j_call: TRBJ2-3; v_call: TRBV30; clone_size: .; d_call: .; cdr3_length: 17; cdr3_aa: CAWSGSLGGPSTDTQYF; cdr3_nt: TGTGCCTGGAGCGGGAGCCTCGGGGGGCCTAGCACAGATACGCAGTATTTT
j_call: TRBJ2-6; v_call: TRBV5-1; clone_size: .; d_call: .; cdr3_length: 14; cdr3_aa: CASGDTSGANVLTF; cdr3_nt: TGCGCCAGCGGGGACACCTCTGGGGCCAACGTCCTGACTTTC
j_call: TRBJ1-5; v_call: TRBV30; clone_size: .; d_call: .; cdr3_length: 13; cdr3_aa: CAWSVQGNQPQHF; cdr3_nt: TGTGCCTGGAGTGTACAGGGCAATCAGCCCCAGCATTTT
j_call: TRBJ2-2; v_call: TRBV19; clone_size: .; d_call: .; cdr3_length: 15; cdr3_aa: CASSRGGRGTGELFF; cdr3_nt: TGTGCCAGTAGTAGGGGGGGGCGGGGCACCGGGGAGCTGTTTTTT
j_call: TRBJ2-1; v_call: TRBV9; clone_size: .; d_call: TRBD2; cdr3_length: 15; cdr3_aa: CASSRLADEYNEQFF; cdr3_nt: TGTGCCAGCAGCAGGCTAGCGGATGAATACAATGAGCAGTTCTTC
j_call: TRBJ2-2; v_call: TRBV5-1; clone_size: few; d_call: TRBD1; cdr3_length: 18; cdr3_aa: CASFPGQARTMNTGELFF; cdr3_nt: TGCGCCAGTTTTCCGGGACAGGCCCGAACCATGAACACCGGGGAGCTGTTTTTT
j_call: TRBJ1-2; v_call: TRBV27; clone_size: .; d_call: .; cdr3_length: 15; cdr3_aa: CASSGTQGNGRGYTF; cdr3_nt: TGTGCCAGCAGTGGTACACAGGGAAATGGGCGTGGCTACACCTTC
j_call: TRBJ2-1; v_call: TRBV6-4; clone_size: .; d_call: TRBD1; cdr3_length: 19; cdr3_aa: CASSRGTAGTGRGYNEQFF; cdr3_nt: TGTGCCAGCAGTCGTGGGACAGCCGGTACGGGTCGAGGGTACAATGAGCAGTTCTTC
j_call: TRBJ2-7; v_call: TRBV19; clone_size: .; d_call: .; cdr3_length: 13; cdr3_aa: CASTGGRSYEQYF; cdr3_nt: TGTGCCAGTACGGGCGGGCGCTCCTACGAGCAGTACTTC
j_call: TRBJ2-5; v_call: TRBV3-1/TRBV3-2; clone_size: .; d_call: TRBD1; cdr3_length: 17; cdr3_aa: CASSQGGGTGGLETQYF; cdr3_nt: TGTGCCAGCAGCCAAGGCGGAGGGACAGGGGGCTTGGAGACCCAGTACTTC
j_call: TRBJ2-4; v_call: TRBV3-1/TRBV3-2; clone_size: .; d_call: TRBD2; cdr3_length: 15; cdr3_aa: CASSQERGLGDIQYF; cdr3_nt: TGTGCCAGCAGCCAAGAGAGGGGACTAGGAGACATTCAGTACTTC